The entry below describes one TCR beta chain. Its antigen remains unknown. Time point reported: week 11, during vaccination. The investigators gave 300 ug of mutant IDH1 20-mer peptide in each vaccine dose, together with topical imiquimod. Those who donated had recent WHO grade 3 or 4 IDH1-mutant, ATRX-lost astrocytomas. Clones were read by immunoSEQ multiplex PCR, and TCRdb kept only the in-frame ones, dropping some. The sample holds under 150,000 clones, about 82% seen once. The data are from a study of a mutant IDH1 vaccine in newly diagnosed glioma. Whole-study context: Sex among treated patients split about 62% male, roughly 38% female; mean age was roughly 40 years.

Findings of the study overall: Changes in top peripheral clonotypes did not appear linked to pseudoprogression.

The TCR was taken from a man between 40 and 49 years old with glioma. The material was PBMCs, obtained from a glioma patient whose treatment included an IDH1 peptide vaccine.

The CDR3 protein is CASFLRQGAGNTIYF. The CDR3 DNA sequence: TGTGCCAGCTTCCTCCGGCAGGGCGCTGGAAACACCATATATTTT. This chain uses TRBV18 with TRBJ1-3; maybe TRBD1 (5 bases). The V gene's germline CDR1 is KGHSH and CDR2 LQKENI. The CDR3 runs to 15 residues. Trimming cost V 7 bases and J 2 bases, with 15 bases left between them.